This section outlines one TCR beta chain sequence together with its context. Its antigen is unidentified. Libraries of TRB cDNA were made by 5' RACE and carried UMIs. TCRdb reanalyzed the 5' RACE reads and collapses them to one entry per CDR3 protein, without DNA. This sample's table has some 60,000 distinct CDR3 sequences. The data are from a study of CXCR3-negative and CXCR3-positive naive CD8 T cells. Turning to the study itself: The TRB read total, about 135 million, broke down to about 1.5 +/- 0.3 million reads per library. The study, taken as a whole, reports: Hydrophobicity was higher for TRB CDR3s found in CXCR3-positive naive cells than in CXCR3-negative naive cells. Between one naive subset and the other, surface CD5 was comparable, and TCR strength was inferred from TRB CDR3 properties. Whereas memory cells differed, naive CXCR3-negative and CXCR3-positive cells shared similar TRBV-TRBJ usage. Diversity ran similarly high across both naive subsets but far lower in memory CD8+ cells.

This CDR3 contains 14 residues. The germline gives CDR1 DFQATT, CDR2 SNEGSKA (reference sequence). The receptor comes from a human donor in good health. Some clones in this sample may be carry-over from other donors' samples. This rearrangement joins TRBV20-1 to TRBJ1-1; TCRdb selects TRBD1, and the lack of DNA leaves this call unchecked. The sample taken for sequencing was naive CXCR3+ CD8+ T cells from blood. Subset noted: CD45RO-CCR7+CD27+CD95- naive CD8+ T cells expressing CXCR3 (TNR3+). The CDR3 sequence is CSARHWGGNTEAFF.